This entry is about one TCR beta chain. The data belong to a study of shared clonotypes between healthy human individuals. Using immunoSEQ multiplex PCR, the repertoire was profiled, and TCRdb retains in-frame clones only, with some absent. The sample consists of about 2.2 million clones, about 94% of them appearing once. Naive CD8 cells lacked CD45RO and underwent positive selection for CCR7, leaving out terminally differentiated effector memory CD45RA+ cells. CDR1 SGHRS and CDR2 YFSETQ come from the germline V gene. V was pared by 0 bases and J by 0 bases, with 11 bases between. This CDR3 has 16 residues.

The TCR sequence derives from a man aged 18 to 35 in good health. Some clones in this sample may be carry-over from other donors' samples. The gene calls are TRBV5-1 and TRBJ2-3, with TRBD2 as a possible D gene (6 bases). The sequenced material came from naive CD8+ T cells from PBMCs. CDR3 nucleotides: TGCGCCAGCAGCTTGGGGCTAGCGCCTAGCACAGATACGCAGTATTTT. This gives the protein CASSLGLAPSTDTQYF.